This T cell receptor beta chain was found in a study of blood T cell repertoires in COVID-19. Whole-study context: Material from acute and convalescent COVID-19 was sourced from the United States, Italy and Spain. In each case, the material was cDNA or gDNA derived from T cells, B-cell-depleted T cells, or PBMCs.

The CDR3 extends over 15 amino acids. Germline V gene sequence: CDR1 SGHTA, CDR2 FQGTGA. With 2 bases removed from V and 4 bases from J, the gap between germline ends came to 15 bases. In the authors' workflow: The authors estimated nucleated cell counts from reference gene primer amplification. Measured with immunoSEQ multiplex PCR; TCRdb has only the in-frame clones, and not every one. That table supplies the V and J calls and clone size; D and trimming were determined from the DNA. This table holds under 150,000 clones, around 82% found once. The sample consisted of peripheral blood. This sequence joins TRBV7-3 and TRBJ2-7; D might be TRBD1 (5 bases). The sequence derives from a man of 80 years or more with active or convalescent COVID-19. The CDR3 DNA follows: TGTGCCAGCAGCTTAGGGGTCTCCCCAGGGTACGAGCAGTACTTC. Translated, it gives CASSLGVSPGYEQYF.